This T cell receptor beta chain came from a study of T cell responses to AZD1222 COVID-19 vaccine (dated by TCRdb to the early 2020s). Regarding the study in general: AZD1222 recipients whose second dose came at about 4 weeks and those whose second dose came at about 12 weeks were combined into one group, since spike-specific TCR depth and breadth did not differ between the two schedules. TCR sequencing covered 233 trial participants: about 210 given two doses of AZD1222 and 26 given two doses of MenACWY control vaccine. Enrollment into the trials was organized by age into subgroups of 18-55, 56-69 and 70-plus years, and those subgroups contained roughly 150, 30 and 60 TCR-sequenced participants, respectively. General findings and caveats noted by the study authors: The vaccine-associated CD4 TCRs covered the entire spike protein, and the dominant responses fell in regions 160-218 and 743-854. After two AZD1222 doses, both the breadth and the depth of spike-specific TCRs were significantly higher than at day 0 and than in MenACWY recipients. Most participants were white British and females outnumbered males, and the authors suggested that clonal diversity may have been underestimated. Epitopes outside the regions mutated in the B.1.351 and B.1.1.7 variants were reportedly recognized by nearly half of the unique spike-specific TCRs. Conclusions about previously exposed vaccinees were limited because only a handful of AZD1222 recipients were SARS-CoV-2 seropositive at baseline. Because no day 14 peak-response samples were available, repertoires were characterized only after the peak T cell response. The 56-69-year group was small, and its depth increase did not reach significance, likely because of low power.

The CDR3 regions of human TCRbeta chains were subjected to immunosequencing. As for the original processing: TCRs in the repertoires were compared against a reference library of SARS-CoV-2-specific TCRs that had been generated with the MIRA antigen-specificity platform. Breadth was defined as the fraction of unique TCRs that were SARS-CoV-2-associated, and depth was defined as the fraction of total T cells that were SARS-CoV-2-associated. Using the MIRA data, each spike-specific TCR was assigned both to the spike region to which the TCR was reactive and to a CD4 or CD8 class. Log10-transformed breadth and depth values were compared by one-way ANOVA with Sidak's multiple comparisons tests. TCRdb's version of the immuneACCESS table is confined to in-frame rearrangements and falls short of the full clone set. An unresolved V gene accounts for under half of the shortfall where checked; the remainder is of unknown origin. V and J calls and clone size follow that table, whereas D and trimming were derived from the DNA. The sample data list about 100,000 clones, and about 90% of these were observed just once. The ten largest clones represent approximately 17% of the sample.

The sample's time point, from its label and the paper: baseline before first vaccination. The vaccinee samples were drawn from two UK trials, COV001 and COV002, one of which was a single-blind randomized controlled phase 2/3 trial testing AZD1222 (ChAdOx1 nCoV-19) in healthy adults. Trial participant PBMC samples were collected at day 0 and day 28 after the second dose for TCRbeta chain sequencing. V gives up 1 base and J gives up 4 bases, and the segment between their germline ends measures 11 bases. The CDR3 goes from the cysteine to the phenylalanine over 15 residues. Just the 45-base CDR3 DNA is kept, in frame starting at base 1. The germline V gene encodes CDR1 MDHEN and CDR2 SYDVKM. Regarding this clone: It has no known antigen specificity. No qualities accompany the bases; no much larger clone lies one base away.

The chain employs TRBV28 and TRBJ1-5, with TRBD1 as a weak D call on 5 bases. This sample comprised peripheral blood, obtained on day 0 of AZD1222 vaccination. This TCR came from an adult in good health. The CDR3 region reads CASSLSGRGNQPQHF. The bases read TGTGCCAGCAGTTTATCGGGACGGGGAAATCAGCCCCAGCATTTT.